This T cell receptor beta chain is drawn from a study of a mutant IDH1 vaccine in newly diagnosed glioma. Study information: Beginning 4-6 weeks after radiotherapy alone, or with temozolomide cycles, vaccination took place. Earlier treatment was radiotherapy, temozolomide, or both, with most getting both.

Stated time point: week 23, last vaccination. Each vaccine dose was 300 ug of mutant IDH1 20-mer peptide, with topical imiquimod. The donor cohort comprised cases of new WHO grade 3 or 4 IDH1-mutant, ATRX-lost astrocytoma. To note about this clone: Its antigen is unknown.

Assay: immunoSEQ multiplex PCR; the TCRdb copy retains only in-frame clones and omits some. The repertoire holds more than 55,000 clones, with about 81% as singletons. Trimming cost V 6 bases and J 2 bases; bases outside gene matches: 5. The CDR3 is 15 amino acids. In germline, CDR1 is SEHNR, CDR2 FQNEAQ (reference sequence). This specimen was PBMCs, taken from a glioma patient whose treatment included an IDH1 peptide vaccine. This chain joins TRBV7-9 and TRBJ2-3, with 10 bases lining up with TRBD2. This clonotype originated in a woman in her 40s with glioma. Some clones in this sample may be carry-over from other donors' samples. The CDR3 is CASSLAGASTDTQYF. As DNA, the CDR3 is TGTGCCAGCAGTCTAGCGGGGGCCTCCACAGATACGCAGTATTTT.